This section outlines one T cell receptor (beta chain) sequence together with its context. This entry belongs to a study of T-cell reconstitution after alpha-beta-depleted transplantation in children. Unique molecular identifiers were incorporated during preparation of the TCRbeta library. TCRdb reprocessed the PCR reads via MiXCR and lists one record per CDR3 protein. The sample holds 300,000 to 400,000 distinct CDR3 sequences, less than 15% seen once. The V end lost 5 bases, the J end lost 9 bases, and 13 bases lay between the germline ends. CDR3 length: 12 residues. The germline V gene has CDR1 SEHNR and CDR2 FQNEAQ (reference sequence).

The sample was PBMCs, taken from the stem cell graft. The sequence was collected from a human donor who donated a stem cell graft to a child with Fanconi anemia. V is TRBV7-9 and J is TRBJ1-1; D uncertain. The CDR3 DNA reads TGTGCCAGCAGCCTTATGGGGTCGAAAGCTTTCTTT. Residues: CASSLMGSKAFF.